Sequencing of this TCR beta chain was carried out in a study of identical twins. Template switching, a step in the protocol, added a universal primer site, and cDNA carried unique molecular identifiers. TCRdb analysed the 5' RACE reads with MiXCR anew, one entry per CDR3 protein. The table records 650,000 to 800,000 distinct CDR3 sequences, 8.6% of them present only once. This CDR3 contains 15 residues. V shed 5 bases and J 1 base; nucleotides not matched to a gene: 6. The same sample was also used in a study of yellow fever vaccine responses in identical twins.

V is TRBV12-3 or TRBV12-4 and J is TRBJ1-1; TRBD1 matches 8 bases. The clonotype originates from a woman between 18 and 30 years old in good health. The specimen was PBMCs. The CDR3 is CASSASQGGNTEAFF. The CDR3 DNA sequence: TGTGCCAGCAGTGCATCACAGGGGGGGAACACTGAAGCTTTCTTT.